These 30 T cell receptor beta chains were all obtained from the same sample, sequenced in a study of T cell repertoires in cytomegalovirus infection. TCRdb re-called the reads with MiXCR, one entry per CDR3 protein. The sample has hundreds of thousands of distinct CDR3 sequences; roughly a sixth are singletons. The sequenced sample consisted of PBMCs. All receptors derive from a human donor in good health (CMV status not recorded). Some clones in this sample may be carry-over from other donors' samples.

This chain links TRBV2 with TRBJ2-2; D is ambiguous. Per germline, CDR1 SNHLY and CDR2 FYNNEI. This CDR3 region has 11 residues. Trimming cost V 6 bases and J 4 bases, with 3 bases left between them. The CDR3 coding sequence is TGTGCCAGCAGGGCCACCGGGGAGCTGTTTTTT. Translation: CASRATGELFF.

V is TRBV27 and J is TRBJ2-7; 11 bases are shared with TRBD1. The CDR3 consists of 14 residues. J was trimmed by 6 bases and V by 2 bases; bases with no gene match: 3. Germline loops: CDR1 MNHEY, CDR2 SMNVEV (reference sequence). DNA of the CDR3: TGTGCCAGCAGTTTAGGACAGGGGGCCCTCGAGCAGTACTTC. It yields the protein CASSLGQGALEQYF.

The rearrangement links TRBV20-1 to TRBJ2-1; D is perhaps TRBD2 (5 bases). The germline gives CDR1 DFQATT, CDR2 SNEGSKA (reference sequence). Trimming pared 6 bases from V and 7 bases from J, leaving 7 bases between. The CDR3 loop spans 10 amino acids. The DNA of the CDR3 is TGCAGTGCCAGACTAAATGAGCAGTTCTTC. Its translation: CSARLNEQFF.

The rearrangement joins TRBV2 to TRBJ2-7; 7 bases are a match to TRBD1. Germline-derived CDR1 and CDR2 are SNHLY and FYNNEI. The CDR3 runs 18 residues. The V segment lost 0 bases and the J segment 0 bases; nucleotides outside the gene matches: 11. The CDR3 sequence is CASSEALLGGLSSYEQYF. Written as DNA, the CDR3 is TGTGCCAGCAGTGAAGCGCTCCTAGGGGGCCTGAGCTCCTACGAGCAGTACTTC.

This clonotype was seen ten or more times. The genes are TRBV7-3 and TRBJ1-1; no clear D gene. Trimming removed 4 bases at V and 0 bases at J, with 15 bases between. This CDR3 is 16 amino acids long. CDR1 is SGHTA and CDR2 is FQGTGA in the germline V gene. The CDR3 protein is CASSWSGGLMNTEAFF. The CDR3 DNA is TGTGCCAGCAGCTGGAGCGGAGGTCTAATGAACACTGAAGCTTTCTTT.

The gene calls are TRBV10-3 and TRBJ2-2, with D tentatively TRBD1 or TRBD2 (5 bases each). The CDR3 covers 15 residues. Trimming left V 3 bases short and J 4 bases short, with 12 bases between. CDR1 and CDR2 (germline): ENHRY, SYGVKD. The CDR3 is CAISEPGTGTGELFF. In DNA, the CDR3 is TGTGCCATCAGTGAACCTGGGACCGGCACCGGGGAGCTGTTTTTT.

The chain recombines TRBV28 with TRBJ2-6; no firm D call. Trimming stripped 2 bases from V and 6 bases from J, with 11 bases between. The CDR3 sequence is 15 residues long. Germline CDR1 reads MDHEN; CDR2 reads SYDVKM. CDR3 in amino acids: CASSLPQGPANVLTF. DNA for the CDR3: TGTGCCAGCAGTTTACCACAAGGGCCGGCCAACGTCCTGACTTTC.

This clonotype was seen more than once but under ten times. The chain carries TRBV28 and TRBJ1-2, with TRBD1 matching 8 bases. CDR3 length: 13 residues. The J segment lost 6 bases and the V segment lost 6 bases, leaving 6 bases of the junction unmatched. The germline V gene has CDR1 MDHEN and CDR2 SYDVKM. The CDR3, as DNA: TGTGCCAGCAGCAACGGACAGGGCGATGGCTACACCTTC. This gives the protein CASSNGQGDGYTF.

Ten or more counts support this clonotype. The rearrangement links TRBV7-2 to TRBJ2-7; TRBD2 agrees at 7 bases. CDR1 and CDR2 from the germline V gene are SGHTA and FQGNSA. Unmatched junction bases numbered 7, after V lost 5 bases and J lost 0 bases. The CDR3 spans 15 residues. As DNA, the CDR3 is TGTGCCAGCAGCCCACACCCTAGCGGCTCCTACGAGCAGTACTTC. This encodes CASSPHPSGSYEQYF.

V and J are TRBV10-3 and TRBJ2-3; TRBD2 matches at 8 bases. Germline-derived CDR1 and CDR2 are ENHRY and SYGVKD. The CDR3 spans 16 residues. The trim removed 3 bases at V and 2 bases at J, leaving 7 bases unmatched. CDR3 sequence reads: CAISDFTSGTTDTQYF. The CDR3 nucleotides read TGTGCCATCAGTGACTTTACTAGCGGAACCACAGATACGCAGTATTTT.

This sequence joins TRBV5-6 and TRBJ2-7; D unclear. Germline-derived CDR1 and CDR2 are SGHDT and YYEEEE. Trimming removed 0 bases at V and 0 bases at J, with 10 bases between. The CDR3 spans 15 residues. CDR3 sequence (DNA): TGTGCCAGCAGCTTGGCCGGCCGATCCTCCTACGAGCAGTACTTC. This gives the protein CASSLAGRSSYEQYF.

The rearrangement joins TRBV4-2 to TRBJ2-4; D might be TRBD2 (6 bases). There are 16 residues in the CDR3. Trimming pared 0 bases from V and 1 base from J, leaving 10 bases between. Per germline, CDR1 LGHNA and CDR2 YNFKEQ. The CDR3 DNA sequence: TGTGCCAGCAGCCAAGATATTCGGGAGGCCAAAAACATTCAGTACTTC. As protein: CASSQDIREAKNIQYF.

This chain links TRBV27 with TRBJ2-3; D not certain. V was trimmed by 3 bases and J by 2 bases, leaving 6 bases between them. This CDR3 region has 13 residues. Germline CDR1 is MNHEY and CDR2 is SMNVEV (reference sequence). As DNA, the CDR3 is TGTGCCAGCAGTTTCGGGCTCACAGATACGCAGTATTTT. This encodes CASSFGLTDTQYF.

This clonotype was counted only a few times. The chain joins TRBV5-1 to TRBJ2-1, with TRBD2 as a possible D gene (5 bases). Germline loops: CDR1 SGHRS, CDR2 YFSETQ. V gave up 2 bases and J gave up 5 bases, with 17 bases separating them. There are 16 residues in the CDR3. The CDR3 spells CASSFPPTRKNNEQFF. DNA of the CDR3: TGCGCCAGCAGCTTTCCCCCCACTAGGAAGAACAATGAGCAGTTCTTC.

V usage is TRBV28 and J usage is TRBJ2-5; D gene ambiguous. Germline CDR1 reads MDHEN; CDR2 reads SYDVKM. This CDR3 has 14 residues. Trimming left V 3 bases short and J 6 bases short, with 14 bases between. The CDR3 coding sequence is TGTGCCAGCAGTTTTTCCCACAGAGTACAGACCCAGTACTTC. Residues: CASSFSHRVQTQYF.

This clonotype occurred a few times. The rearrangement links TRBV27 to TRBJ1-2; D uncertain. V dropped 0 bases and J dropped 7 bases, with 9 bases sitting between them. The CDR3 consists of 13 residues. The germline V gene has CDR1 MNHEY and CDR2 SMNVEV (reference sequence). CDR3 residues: CASSLSRSGGYTF. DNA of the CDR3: TGTGCCAGCAGTTTATCGAGGAGTGGTGGCTACACCTTC.

CDR3 in amino acids: CATKRGAEQETQYF. CDR3 in DNA: TGTGCCACCAAGCGGGGAGCTGAACAAGAGACCCAGTACTTC. The chain joins TRBV12-3 or TRBV12-4 to TRBJ2-5; 7 bases are a match to TRBD2. Trimming cost V 10 bases and J 2 bases; bases outside gene matches: 10. The CDR3 loop spans 14 amino acids.

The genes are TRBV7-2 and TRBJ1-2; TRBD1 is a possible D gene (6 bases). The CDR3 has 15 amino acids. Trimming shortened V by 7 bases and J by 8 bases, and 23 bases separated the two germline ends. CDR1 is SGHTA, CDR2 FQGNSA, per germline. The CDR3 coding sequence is TGTGCCAGCACCCAGGGGAGCGGGTTGGGAGGGGGCTACACCTTC. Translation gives CASTQGSGLGGGYTF.

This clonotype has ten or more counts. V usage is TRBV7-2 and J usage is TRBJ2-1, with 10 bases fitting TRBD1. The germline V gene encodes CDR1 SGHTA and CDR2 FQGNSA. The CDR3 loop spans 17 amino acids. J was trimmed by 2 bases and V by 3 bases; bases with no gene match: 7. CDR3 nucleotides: TGTGCCAGCAGCTTCCATACGACAGGGGGCCCCTACAATGAGCAGTTCTTC. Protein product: CASSFHTTGGPYNEQFF.

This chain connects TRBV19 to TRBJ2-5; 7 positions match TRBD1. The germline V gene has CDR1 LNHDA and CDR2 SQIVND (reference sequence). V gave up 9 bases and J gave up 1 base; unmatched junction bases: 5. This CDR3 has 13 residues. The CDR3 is CASGQVLQETQYF. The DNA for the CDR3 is TGTGCCAGCGGACAGGTTCTCCAAGAGACCCAGTACTTC.

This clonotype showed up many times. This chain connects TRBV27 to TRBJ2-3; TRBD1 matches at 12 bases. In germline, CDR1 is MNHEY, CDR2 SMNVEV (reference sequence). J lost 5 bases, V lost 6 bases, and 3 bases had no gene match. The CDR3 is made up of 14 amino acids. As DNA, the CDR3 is TGTGCCAGCAGAGGGACAGGGGGCGTAGATACGCAGTATTTT. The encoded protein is CASRGTGGVDTQYF.

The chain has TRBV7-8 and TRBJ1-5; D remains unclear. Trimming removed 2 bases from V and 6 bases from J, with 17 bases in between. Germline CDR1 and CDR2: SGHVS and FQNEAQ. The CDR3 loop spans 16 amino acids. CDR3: CASSLREVGLRQPQHF. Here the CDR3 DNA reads TGTGCCAGCAGCTTAAGGGAAGTGGGCTTGCGTCAGCCCCAGCATTTT.

The CDR3 DNA reads as TGCAGTGCTCCCGTAGCGGGGGGGCTCAGCACAGATACGCAGTATTTT. Its protein product is CSAPVAGGLSTDTQYF. The J gene is TRBJ2-3, the V gene TRBV20-1; TRBD2 matches 11 bases. This CDR3 has 16 amino acids. Germline CDR1 DFQATT, CDR2 SNEGSKA (reference sequence). After removal of 5 bases from V and 0 bases from J, the junction contained 7 bases not matched to a gene.

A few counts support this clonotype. DNA for the CDR3: TGTGCCAGCAGCTTAGCAGGGCGAAAGGATTCACCCCTCCACTTT. Translated, it gives CASSLAGRKDSPLHF. This rearrangement joins TRBV7-6 to TRBJ1-6, with D unclear. Germline lookup yields CDR1 SGHVS and CDR2 FNYEAQ. V shed 0 bases and J shed 8 bases, with 11 bases lying between them. The CDR3 totals 15 residues.

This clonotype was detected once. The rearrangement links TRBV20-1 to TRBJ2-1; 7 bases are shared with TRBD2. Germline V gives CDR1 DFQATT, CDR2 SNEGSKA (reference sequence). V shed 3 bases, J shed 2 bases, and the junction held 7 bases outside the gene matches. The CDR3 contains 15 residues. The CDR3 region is CSARGLAAAYNEQFF. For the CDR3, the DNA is TGCAGTGCTAGGGGCCTAGCGGCTGCCTACAATGAGCAGTTCTTC.

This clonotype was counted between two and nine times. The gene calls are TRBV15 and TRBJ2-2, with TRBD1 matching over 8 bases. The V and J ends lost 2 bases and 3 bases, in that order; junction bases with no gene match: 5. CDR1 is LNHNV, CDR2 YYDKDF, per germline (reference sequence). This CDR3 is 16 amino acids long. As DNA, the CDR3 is TGTGCCACCAGCAGAAGGACAGGGTCTTACACCGGGGAGCTGTTTTTT. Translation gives CATSRRTGSYTGELFF.

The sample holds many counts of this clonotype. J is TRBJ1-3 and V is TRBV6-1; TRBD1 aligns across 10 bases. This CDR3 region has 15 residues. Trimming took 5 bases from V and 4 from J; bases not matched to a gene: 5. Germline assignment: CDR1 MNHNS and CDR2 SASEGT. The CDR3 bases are TGTGCCAGCAGTACCGACAGGGGGCCCGGAAACACCATATATTTT. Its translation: CASSTDRGPGNTIYF.

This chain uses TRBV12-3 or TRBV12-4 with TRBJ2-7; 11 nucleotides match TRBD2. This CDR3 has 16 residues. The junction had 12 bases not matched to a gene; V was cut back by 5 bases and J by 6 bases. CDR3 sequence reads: CASSPTSGGHLGEQYF. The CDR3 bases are TGTGCCAGCAGTCCAACTAGCGGGGGCCACCTGGGCGAGCAGTACTTC.

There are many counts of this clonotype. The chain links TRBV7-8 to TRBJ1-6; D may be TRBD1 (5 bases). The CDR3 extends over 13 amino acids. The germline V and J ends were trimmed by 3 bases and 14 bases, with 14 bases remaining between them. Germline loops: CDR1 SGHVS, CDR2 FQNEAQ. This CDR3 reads CASSLGVLNALHF. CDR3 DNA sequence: TGTGCCAGCAGCTTGGGGGTCCTAAATGCCCTCCACTTT.

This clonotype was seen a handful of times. Here the CDR3 reads CASSTTIFDEQFF. Written as DNA, the CDR3 is TGTGCCAGCTCAACGACTATCTTTGATGAGCAGTTCTTC. The V call is TRBV18, the J call TRBJ2-1; perhaps TRBD2 as D (5 bases). Germline values: CDR1 KGHSH, CDR2 LQKENI. This CDR3 has 13 amino acids. Trimming shortened V by 5 bases and J by 8 bases, and 13 bases separated the two germline ends.